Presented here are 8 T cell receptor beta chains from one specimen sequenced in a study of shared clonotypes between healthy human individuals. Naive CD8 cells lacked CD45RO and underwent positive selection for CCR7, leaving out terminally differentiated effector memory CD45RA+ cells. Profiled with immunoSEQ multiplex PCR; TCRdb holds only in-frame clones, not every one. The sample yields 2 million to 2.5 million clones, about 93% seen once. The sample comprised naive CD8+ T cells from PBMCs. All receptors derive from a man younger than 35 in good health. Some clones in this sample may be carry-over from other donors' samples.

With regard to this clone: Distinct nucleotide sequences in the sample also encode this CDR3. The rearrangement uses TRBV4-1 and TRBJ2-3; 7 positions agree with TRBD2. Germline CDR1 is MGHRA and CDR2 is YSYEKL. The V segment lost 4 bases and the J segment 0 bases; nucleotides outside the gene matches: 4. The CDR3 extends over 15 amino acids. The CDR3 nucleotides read TGCGCCAGCAGCCTGGGGACTACAAGCACAGATACGCAGTATTTT. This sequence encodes CASSLGTTSTDTQYF.

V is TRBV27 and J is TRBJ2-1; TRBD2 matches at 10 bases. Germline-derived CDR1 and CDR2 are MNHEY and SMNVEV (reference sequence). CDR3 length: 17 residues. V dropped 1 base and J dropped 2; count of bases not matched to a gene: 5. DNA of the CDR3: TGTGCCAGCAGTTTATTAGGTACTAGCGGGGCCTACAATGAGCAGTTCTTC. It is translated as CASSLLGTSGAYNEQFF.

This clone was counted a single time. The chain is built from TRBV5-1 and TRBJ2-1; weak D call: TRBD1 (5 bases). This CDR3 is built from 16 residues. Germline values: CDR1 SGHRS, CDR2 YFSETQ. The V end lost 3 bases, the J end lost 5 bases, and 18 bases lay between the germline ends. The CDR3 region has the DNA TGCGCCAGCAGCTCCCAACCGGACACCCCGAACAATGAGCAGTTCTTC. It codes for CASSSQPDTPNNEQFF.

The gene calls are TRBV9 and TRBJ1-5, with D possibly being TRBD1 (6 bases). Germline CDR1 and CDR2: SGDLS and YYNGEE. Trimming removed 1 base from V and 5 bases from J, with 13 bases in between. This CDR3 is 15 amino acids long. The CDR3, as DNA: TGTGCCAGCAGCGTAACCGGGACAACCGATCAGCCCCAGCATTTT. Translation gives CASSVTGTTDQPQHF.

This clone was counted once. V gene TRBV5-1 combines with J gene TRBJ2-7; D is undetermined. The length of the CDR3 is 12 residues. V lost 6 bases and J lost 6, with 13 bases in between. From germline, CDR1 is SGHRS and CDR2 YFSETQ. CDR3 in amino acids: CASMGASSEQYF. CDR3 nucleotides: TGCGCCAGCATGGGCGCTTCTTCCGAGCAGTACTTC.

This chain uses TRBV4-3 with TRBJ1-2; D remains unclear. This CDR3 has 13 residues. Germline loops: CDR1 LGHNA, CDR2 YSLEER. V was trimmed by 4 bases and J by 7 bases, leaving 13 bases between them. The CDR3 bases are TGCGCCAGCAGCCCGTCTCTTATTAGTGGCTACACCTTC. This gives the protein CASSPSLISGYTF.

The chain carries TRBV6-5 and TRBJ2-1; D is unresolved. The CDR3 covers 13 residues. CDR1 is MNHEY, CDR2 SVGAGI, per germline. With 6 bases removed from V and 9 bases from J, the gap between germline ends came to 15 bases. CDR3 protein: CASRGPPSGEQFF. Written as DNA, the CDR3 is TGTGCCAGCAGAGGACCCCCATCGGGTGAGCAGTTCTTC.

The CDR3 loop reads CASSPGQNTGELFF. CDR3 bases: TGTGCCAGCAGCCCGGGACAGAACACCGGGGAGCTGTTTTTT. V gene TRBV6-5 combines with J gene TRBJ2-2; D is perhaps TRBD1 (6 bases). Looked up from germline, CDR1 is MNHEY and CDR2 is SVGAGI. The CDR3 extends over 14 amino acids. The ends were cut back, 6 bases at V and 1 base at J, with 9 bases in the middle.